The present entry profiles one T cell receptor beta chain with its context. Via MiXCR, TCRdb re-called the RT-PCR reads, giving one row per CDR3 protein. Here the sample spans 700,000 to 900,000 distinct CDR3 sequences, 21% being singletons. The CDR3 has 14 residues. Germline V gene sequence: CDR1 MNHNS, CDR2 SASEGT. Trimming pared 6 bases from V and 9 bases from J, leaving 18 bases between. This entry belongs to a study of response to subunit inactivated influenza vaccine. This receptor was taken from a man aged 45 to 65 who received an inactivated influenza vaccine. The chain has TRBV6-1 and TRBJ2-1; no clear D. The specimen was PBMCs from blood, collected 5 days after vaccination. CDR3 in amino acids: CASRVVQESGEQFF. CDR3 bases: TGTGCCAGCAGAGTAGTCCAGGAAAGTGGTGAGCAGTTCTTC.